The present TCR beta chain was sequenced within a study of cytomegalovirus exposure and HLA in healthy donors. Overall study results and limits: Presence/absence results assume similar sequencing depth per donor, which may not hold.

CDR3 size: 18 residues. Per the germline V gene, CDR1 is LGHNA and CDR2 is YSLEER. V lost 1 base to trimming and J lost 6 bases; unmatched junction nucleotides: 13. The primer mix had 60 Vbeta and 13 Jbeta primers. Produced via immunoSEQ multiplex PCR; TCRdb's table is partial and in-frame only. The sample consists of more than 150,000 clones, roughly 84% of them appearing once. Worth noting for this clone: What it binds is unknown.

This sequence originates from a boy between 10 and 17 years old in good health and CMV-seronegative. The rearrangement joins TRBV4-3 to TRBJ2-4, with TRBD1 matching over 9 bases. Material for sequencing was PBMCs. CDR3 amino acids: CASSQGVRGDRVGNIQYF. CDR3 nucleotides: TGCGCCAGCAGCCAAGGAGTTAGGGGGGACAGGGTGGGAAACATTCAGTACTTC.